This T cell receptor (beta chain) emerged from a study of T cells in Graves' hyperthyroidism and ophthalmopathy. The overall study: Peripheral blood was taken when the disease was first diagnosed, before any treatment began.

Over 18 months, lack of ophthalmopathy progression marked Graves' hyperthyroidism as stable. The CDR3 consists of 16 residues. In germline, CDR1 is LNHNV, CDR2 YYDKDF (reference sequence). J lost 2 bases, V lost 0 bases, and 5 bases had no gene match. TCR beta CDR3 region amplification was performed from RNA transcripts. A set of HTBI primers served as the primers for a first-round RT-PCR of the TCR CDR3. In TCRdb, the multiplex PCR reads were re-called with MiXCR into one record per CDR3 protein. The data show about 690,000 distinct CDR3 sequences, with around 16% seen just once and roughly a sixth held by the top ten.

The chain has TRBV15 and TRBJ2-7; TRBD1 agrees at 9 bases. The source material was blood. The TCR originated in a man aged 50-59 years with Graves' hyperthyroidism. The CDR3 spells CATSRDRRTGAYEQYF. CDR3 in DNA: TGTGCCACCAGCAGAGATCGGAGGACAGGGGCCTACGAGCAGTACTTC.